What follows describes a single T cell receptor beta chain. The CDR3 extends over 15 amino acids. Trimming took 6 bases from V and 6 from J, leaving 20 bases between them. Germline V gives CDR1 MNHEY, CDR2 SVGAGI. Source study methods: Using reference gene primer amplification, nucleated cell counts were estimated. TCRdb's table, derived via immunoSEQ multiplex PCR, lists solely in-frame clones and lacks some. V and J calls and clone size are copied from that table; D and trimming were computed from the DNA. The data show roughly 43,000 clones, with 69% seen just once and 5.5% to 8% held by the top ten. The sample is drawn from a study of blood T cell repertoires in COVID-19. For the study at large: Acute and convalescent COVID-19 samples came from the United States, Italy and Spain. Sample material is recorded as cDNA or gDNA derived from T cells, B-cell-depleted T cells, or PBMCs.

Sequenced input: peripheral blood. The sequence came from a man of 80 years or more with acute or convalescent COVID-19. The J gene is TRBJ1-2, the V gene TRBV6-5, with D possibly matching TRBD1 (6 bases). In DNA, the CDR3 is TGTGCCAGCAGCCCAGGGGTGGGGTGGGCGGATGGCTACACCTTC. Translated, it gives CASSPGVGWADGYTF.